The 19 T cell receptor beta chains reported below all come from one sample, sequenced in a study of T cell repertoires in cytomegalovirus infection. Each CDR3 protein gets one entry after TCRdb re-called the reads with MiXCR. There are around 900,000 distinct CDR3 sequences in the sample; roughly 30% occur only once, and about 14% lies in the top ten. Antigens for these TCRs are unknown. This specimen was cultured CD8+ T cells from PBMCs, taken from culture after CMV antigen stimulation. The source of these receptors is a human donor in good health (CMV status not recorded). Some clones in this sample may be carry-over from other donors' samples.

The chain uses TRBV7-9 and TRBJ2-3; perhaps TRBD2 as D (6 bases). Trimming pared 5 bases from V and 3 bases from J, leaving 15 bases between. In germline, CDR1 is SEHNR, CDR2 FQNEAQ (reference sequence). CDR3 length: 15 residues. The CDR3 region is CASSPREEGTDTQYF. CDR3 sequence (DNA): TGTGCCAGCAGCCCTAGGGAGGAGGGAACAGATACGCAGTATTTT.

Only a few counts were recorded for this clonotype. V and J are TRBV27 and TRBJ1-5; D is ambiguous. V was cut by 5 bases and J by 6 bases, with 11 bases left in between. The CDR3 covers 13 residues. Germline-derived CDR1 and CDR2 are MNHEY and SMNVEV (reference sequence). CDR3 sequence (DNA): TGTGCCAGCAGTACGGGCGGGGTTCAGCCCCAGCATTTT. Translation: CASSTGGVQPQHF.

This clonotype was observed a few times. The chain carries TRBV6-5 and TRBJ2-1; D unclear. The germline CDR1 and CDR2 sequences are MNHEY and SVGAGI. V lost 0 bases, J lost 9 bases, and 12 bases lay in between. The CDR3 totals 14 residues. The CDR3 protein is CASSYSADVGEQFF. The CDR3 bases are TGTGCCAGCAGTTACTCTGCCGACGTGGGTGAGCAGTTCTTC.

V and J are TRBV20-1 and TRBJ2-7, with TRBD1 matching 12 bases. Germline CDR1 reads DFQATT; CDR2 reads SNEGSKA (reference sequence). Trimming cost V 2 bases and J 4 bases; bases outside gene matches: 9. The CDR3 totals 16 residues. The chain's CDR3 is CSARPTGTGGAYEQYF. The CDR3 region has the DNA TGCAGTGCTAGACCCACCGGGACAGGGGGCGCGTACGAGCAGTACTTC.

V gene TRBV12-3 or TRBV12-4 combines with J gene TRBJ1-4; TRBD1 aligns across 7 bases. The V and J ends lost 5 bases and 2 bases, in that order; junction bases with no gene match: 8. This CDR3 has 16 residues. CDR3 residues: CASSLGQAITNEKLFF. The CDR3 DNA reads TGTGCCAGCAGTCTTGGACAGGCTATTACTAATGAAAAACTGTTTTTT.

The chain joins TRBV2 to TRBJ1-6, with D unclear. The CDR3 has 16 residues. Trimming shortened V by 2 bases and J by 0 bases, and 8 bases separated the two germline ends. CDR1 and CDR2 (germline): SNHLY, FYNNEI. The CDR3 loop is CASSEIEISYNSPLHF. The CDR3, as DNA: TGTGCCAGCAGTGAAATCGAAATCTCCTATAATTCACCCCTCCACTTT. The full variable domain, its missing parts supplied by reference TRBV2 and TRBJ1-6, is EPEVTQTPSHQVTQMGQEVILRCVPISNHLYFYWYRQILGQKVEFLVSFYNNEISEKSEIFDDQFSVERPDGSNFTLKIRSTKLEDSAMYFCASSEIEISYNSPLHFGNGTRLTVT.

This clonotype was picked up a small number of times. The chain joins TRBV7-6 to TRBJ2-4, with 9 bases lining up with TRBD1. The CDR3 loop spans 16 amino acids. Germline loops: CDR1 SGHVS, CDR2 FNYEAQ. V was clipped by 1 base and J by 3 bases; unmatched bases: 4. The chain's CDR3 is CASSLGTGVDKNIQYF. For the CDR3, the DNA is TGTGCCAGCAGCTTAGGGACAGGGGTTGACAAAAACATTCAGTACTTC. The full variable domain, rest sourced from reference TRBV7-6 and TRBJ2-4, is GAGVSQSPRYKVTKRGQDVALRCDPISGHVSLYWYRQALGQGPEFLTYFNYEAQQDKSGLPNDRFSAERPEGSISTLTIQRTEQRDSAMYRCASSLGTGVDKNIQYFGAGTRLSVL.

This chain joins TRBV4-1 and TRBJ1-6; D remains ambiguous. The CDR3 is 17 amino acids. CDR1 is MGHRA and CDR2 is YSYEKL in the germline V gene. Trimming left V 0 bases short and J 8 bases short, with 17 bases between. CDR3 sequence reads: CASSQEGPDTSDSPLHF. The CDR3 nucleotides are TGCGCCAGCAGCCAAGAAGGTCCCGACACCTCTGATTCACCCCTCCACTTT.

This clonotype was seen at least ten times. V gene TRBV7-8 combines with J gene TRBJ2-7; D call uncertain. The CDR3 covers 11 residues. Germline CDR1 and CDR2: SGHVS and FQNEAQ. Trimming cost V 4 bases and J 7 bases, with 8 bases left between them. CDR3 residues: CASSWQIEQYF. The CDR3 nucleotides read TGTGCCAGCAGCTGGCAAATTGAGCAGTACTTC.

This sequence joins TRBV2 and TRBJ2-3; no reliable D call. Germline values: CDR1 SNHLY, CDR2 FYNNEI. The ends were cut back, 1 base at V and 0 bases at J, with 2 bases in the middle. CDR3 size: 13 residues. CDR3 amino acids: CASSEVSTDTQYF. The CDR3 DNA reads TGTGCCAGCAGTGAAGTTAGCACAGATACGCAGTATTTT.

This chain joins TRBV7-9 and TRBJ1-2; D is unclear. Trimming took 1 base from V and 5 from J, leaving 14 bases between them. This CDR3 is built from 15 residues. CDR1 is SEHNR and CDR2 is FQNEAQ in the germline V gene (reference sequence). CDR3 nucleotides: TGTGCCAGCAGCTTAGGCCAGGAACGGGTTTATGGCTACACCTTC. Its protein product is CASSLGQERVYGYTF. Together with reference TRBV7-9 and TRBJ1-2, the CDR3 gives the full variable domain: DTGVSQNPRHKITKRGQNVTFRCDPISEHNRLYWYRQTLGQGPEFLTYFQNEAQLEKSRLLSDRFSAERPKGSFSTLEIQRTEQGDSAMYLCASSLGQERVYGYTFGSGTRLTVV.

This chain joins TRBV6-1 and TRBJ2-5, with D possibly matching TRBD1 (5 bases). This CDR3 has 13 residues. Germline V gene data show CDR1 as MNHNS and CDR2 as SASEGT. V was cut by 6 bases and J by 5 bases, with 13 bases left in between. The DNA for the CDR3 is TGTGCCAGCAGGCTTAGGGGAACGGAGACCCAGTACTTC. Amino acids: CASRLRGTETQYF.

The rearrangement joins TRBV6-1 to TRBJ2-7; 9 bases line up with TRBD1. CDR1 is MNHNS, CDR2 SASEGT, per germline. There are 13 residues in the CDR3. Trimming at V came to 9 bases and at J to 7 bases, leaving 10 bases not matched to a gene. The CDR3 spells CASRTGAVGEQYV. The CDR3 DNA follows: TGTGCCAGTAGGACAGGGGCGGTGGGTGAGCAGTACGTC.

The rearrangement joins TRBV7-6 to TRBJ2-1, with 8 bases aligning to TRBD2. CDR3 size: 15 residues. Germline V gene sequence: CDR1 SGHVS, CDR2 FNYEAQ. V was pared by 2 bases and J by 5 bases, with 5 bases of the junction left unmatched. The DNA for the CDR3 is TGTGCCAGCAGCTTACTCCGGGGGGGCAACAATGAGCAGTTCTTC. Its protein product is CASSLLRGGNNEQFF. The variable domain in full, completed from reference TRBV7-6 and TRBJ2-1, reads GAGVSQSPRYKVTKRGQDVALRCDPISGHVSLYWYRQALGQGPEFLTYFNYEAQQDKSGLPNDRFSAERPEGSISTLTIQRTEQRDSAMYRCASSLLRGGNNEQFFGPGTRLTVL.

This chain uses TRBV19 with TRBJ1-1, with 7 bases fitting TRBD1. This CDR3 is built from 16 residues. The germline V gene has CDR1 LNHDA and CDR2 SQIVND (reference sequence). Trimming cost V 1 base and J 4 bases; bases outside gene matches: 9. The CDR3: CASSIVGGVFSTEAFF. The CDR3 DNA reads TGTGCCAGTAGTATAGTAGGGGGCGTCTTCAGCACTGAAGCTTTCTTT.

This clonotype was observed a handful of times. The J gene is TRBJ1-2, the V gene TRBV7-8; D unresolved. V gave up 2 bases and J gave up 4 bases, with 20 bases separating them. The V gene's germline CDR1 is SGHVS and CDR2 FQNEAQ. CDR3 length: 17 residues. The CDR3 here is CASSLPPEGGYVYGYTF. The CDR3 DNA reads TGTGCCAGCAGCTTACCCCCCGAGGGTGGGTATGTCTATGGCTACACCTTC.

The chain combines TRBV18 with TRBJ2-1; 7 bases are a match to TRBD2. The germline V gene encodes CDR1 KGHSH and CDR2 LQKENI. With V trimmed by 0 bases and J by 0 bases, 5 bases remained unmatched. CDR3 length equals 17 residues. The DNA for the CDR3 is TGTGCCAGCTCACCACCCTTGGGAGGGATCTCCTACAATGAGCAGTTCTTC. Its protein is CASSPPLGGISYNEQFF.

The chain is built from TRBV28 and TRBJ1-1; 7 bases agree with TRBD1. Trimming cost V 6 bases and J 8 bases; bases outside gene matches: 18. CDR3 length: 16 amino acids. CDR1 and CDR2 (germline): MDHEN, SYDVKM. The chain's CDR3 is CASSMTGFAPTQEAFF. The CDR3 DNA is TGTGCCAGCAGCATGACAGGGTTTGCGCCGACGCAAGAAGCTTTCTTT.

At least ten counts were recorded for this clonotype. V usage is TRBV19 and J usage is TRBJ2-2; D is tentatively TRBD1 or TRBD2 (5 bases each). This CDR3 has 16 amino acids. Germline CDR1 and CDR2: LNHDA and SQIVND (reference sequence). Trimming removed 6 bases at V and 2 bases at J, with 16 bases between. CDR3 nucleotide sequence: TGTGCCAGTAGCAGGGACCTCCAGGGCAACACCGGGGAGCTGTTTTTT. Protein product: CASSRDLQGNTGELFF.